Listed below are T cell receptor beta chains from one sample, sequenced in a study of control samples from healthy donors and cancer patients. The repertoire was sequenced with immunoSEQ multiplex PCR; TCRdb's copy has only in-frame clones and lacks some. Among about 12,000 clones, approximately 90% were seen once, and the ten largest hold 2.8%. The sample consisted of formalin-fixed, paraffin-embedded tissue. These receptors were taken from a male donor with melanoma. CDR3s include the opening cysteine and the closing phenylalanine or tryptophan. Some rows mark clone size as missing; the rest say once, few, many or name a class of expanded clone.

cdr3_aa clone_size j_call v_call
CASSAGTSYNEQFF once TRBJ2-1 TRBV9
CATSRGHLEGYTF . TRBJ1-2 TRBV15
CASSSGWTGDTDTQYF . TRBJ2-3 TRBV5-1
CASTFFSGRGRNEAFF . TRBJ1-1 TRBV27
CASGHSLNTIYF . TRBJ1-3 TRBV12-5
CASSKEAGHQETQYF . TRBJ2-5 TRBV11-2
CASSSTWDSRAEQYF . TRBJ2-7 TRBV5-1
CASSQLVELPLHF . TRBJ1-6 TRBV16
CASSQGNSPLHF . TRBJ1-6 TRBV4-1
CASSFFSGTPYSYTQYF . TRBJ2-3 TRBV7-2
CASSTDQEYNSPLHF . TRBJ1-6 TRBV19
CSVGQGAWETQYF . TRBJ2-5 TRBV29-1
CAISGQGFDEQYF . TRBJ2-7 TRBV10-3
CATSDTQNTEAFF . TRBJ1-1 TRBV24-1
CASSLGRTSGRENEQFF . TRBJ2-1 TRBV5-1
CASSALDSGYGYTF . TRBJ1-2 TRBV9
CASSLQPPTGGYTF . TRBJ1-2 TRBV6-5
CASSPFVGSDTQYF . TRBJ2-3 TRBV7-3
CATSRAVTSGTIEQFF . TRBJ2-1 TRBV15
CASSGNTIDTQYF . TRBJ2-3 TRBV6-2/TRBV6-3
CASSLLTNEQFF once TRBJ2-1 TRBV5-1
CASSQGLDSGELFF . TRBJ2-2 TRBV4-1
CASSLSLARDYGYTF once TRBJ1-2 TRBV19
CASSESGGTEAFF . TRBJ1-1 TRBV25-1
CAIPAGTDTQYF . TRBJ2-3 TRBV7-8
CASSPWEGSTDTQYF . TRBJ2-3 TRBV9
CASSESVEGGQPQHF . TRBJ1-5 TRBV6-1
CASSLGSQGEQFF once TRBJ2-1 TRBV7-7
CAISPQTTGLSNQPQHF . TRBJ1-5 TRBV10-3
CASSFRGSFGPTAKNIQYF . TRBJ2-4 TRBV5-1
CASSELATHTDTQYF . TRBJ2-3 TRBV2
CASSPKHEREGGYTF . TRBJ1-2 TRBV18
CASSLLAAISTDTQYF few TRBJ2-3 TRBV7-9
CASSTGTGSTEAFF . TRBJ1-1 TRBV7-3
CASSLAVGTDTQYF . TRBJ2-3 TRBV5-1
CASRVEGLGEKLFF . TRBJ1-4 TRBV6-6
CASSPDSSTDTQYF . TRBJ2-3 TRBV2
CASSTQVGSYEQYF . TRBJ2-7 TRBV5-1
CASSQFGSSYNSPLHF . TRBJ1-6 TRBV3-1/TRBV3-2